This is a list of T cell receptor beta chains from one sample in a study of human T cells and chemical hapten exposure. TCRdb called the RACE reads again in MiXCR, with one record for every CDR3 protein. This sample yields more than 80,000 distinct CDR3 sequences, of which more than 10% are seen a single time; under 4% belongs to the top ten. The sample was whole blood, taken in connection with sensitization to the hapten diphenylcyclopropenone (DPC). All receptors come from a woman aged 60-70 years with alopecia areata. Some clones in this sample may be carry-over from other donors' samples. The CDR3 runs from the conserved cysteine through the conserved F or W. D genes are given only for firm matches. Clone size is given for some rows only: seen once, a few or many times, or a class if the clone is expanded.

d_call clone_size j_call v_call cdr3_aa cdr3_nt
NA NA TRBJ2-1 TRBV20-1 CSASRPGEQFF TGCAGTGCTAGTCGGCCGGGAGAGCAGTTCTTC
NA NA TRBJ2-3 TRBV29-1 CSVGISTDTQYF TGCAGCGTTGGGATTAGCACAGATACGCAGTATTTT
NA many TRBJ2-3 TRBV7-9 CASSNTGRSTDTQYF TGTGCCAGCAGCAATACAGGGAGAAGCACAGATACGCAGTATTTT
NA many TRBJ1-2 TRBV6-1 CASSTPGTAMSFNYGYTF TGTGCCAGCAGTACACCCGGGACGGCTATGTCATTTAACTATGGCTACACCTTC
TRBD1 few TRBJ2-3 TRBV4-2 CASSPSGTGVDTQYF TGTGCCAGCAGCCCGTCCGGGACAGGGGTTGACACGCAGTATTTT
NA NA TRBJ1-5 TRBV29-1 CSVTTGIAGQPQHF TGCAGCGTTACCACAGGGATCGCAGGTCAGCCCCAGCATTTT
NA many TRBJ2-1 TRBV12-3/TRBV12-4 CASSYPDYLSSYNEQFF TGTGCCAGCAGCTATCCTGACTACCTGAGCTCCTACAATGAGCAGTTCTTC
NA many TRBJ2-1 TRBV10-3 CAISGRGKGASDEQFF TGTGCCATCAGTGGTCGGGGGAAGGGGGCGAGCGATGAGCAGTTCTTC
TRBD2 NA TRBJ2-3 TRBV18 CASSPPNSGGTDTQYF TGTGCCAGCTCACCACCGAATAGCGGGGGCACAGATACGCAGTATTTT
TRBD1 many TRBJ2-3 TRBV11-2 CASSSAGTVITDTQYF TGTGCCAGCAGCTCCGCCGGGACAGTTATCACAGATACGCAGTATTTT
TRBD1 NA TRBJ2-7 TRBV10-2 CASSGQGRSYEQYF TGCGCCAGCAGTGGACAGGGAAGGTCCTACGAGCAGTACTTC
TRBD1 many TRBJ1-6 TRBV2 CASNGGTGRNSPLHF TGTGCCAGCAACGGGGGGACAGGACGGAATTCACCCCTCCACTTT
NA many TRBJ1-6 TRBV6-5 CASSPRYRNSPLHF TGTGCCAGCAGCCCAAGATACCGCAATTCACCCCTCCACTTT
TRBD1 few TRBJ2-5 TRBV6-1 CASSSGQAQETQYF TGTGCCAGCAGTTCCGGACAGGCGCAAGAGACCCAGTACTTC
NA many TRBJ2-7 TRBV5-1 CASSLSGDGSYEQYF TGCGCCAGCAGCTTGAGTGGTGACGGCTCCTACGAGCAGTACTTC
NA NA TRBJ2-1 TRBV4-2 CASSQYSHNEQFF TGTGCCAGCAGCCAGTACAGCCACAATGAGCAGTTCTTC
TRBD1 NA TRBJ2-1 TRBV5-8 CASTRRQGEQFF TGTGCCAGCACCCGACGACAGGGCGAGCAGTTCTTC
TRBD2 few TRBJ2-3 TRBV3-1 CASSQTFSGATDTQYF TGTGCCAGCAGCCAGACTTTTAGCGGGGCTACAGATACGCAGTATTTT
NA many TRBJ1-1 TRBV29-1 CSVDMGGDSRAFF TGCAGCGTTGACATGGGGGGGGATTCTAGGGCTTTCTTT
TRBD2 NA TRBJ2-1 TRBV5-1 CASSPGGTSGGTSYNEQFF TGCGCCAGCAGCCCTGGTGGGACTAGCGGGGGGACTTCCTACAATGAGCAGTTCTTC
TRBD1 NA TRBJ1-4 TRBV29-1 CSVEGTGVTTNEKLFF TGCAGCGTCGAGGGGACAGGGGTGACAACTAATGAAAAACTGTTTTTT
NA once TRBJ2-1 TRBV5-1 CASSLTGITANEQFF TGCGCCAGCAGCTTGACAGGGATCACGGCCAATGAGCAGTTCTTC
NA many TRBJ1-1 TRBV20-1 CSALNSGGLNTEAFF TGCAGTGCCCTAAACTCCGGGGGATTGAACACTGAAGCTTTCTTT
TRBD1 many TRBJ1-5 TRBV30 CAWAGQGRQPQHF TGTGCCTGGGCGGGACAGGGGCGACAGCCCCAGCATTTT
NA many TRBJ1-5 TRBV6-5 CASHKGGSNQPQHF TGTGCCAGCCATAAGGGGGGTAGCAATCAGCCCCAGCATTTT
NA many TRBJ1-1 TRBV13 CASCSNTEAFF TGTGCCAGCTGCTCGAACACTGAAGCTTTCTTT
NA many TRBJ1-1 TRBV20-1 CSARGSGEAFF TGCAGTGCTAGGGGGTCGGGTGAAGCTTTCTTT
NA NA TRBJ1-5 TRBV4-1 CASSQVGGDSNQPQHF TGCGCCAGCAGCCAAGTAGGTGGGGATAGCAATCAGCCCCAGCATTTT
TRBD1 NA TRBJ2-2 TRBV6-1 CASSSPGQGLKAGELFF TGTGCCAGCAGCTCGCCGGGACAGGGGTTGAAGGCCGGGGAGCTGTTTTTT
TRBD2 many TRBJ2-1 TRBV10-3 CAINQQPGGAIYEQFF TGTGCCATCAACCAACAGCCGGGGGGGGCCATCTATGAGCAGTTCTTC
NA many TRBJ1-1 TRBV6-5 CASRYHTNTEAFF TGTGCCAGCCGATATCATACGAACACTGAAGCTTTCTTT
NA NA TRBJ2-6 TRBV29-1 CSVQANVLTF TGCAGCGTCCAAGCCAACGTCCTGACTTTC
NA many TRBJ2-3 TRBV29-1 CSVRTSGDTQYF TGCAGCGTCCGAACCAGCGGAGATACGCAGTATTTT
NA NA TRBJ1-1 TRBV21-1 CASPEAFF TGTGCCTCCCCTGAAGCTTTCTTT
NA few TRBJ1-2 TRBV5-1 CASSLAHVYGYTF TGCGCCAGCAGCTTGGCACACGTCTATGGCTACACCTTC
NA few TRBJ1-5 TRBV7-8 CASSLVFQGRRPQHF TGTGCCAGCAGCTTAGTCTTTCAGGGGCGGAGGCCCCAGCATTTT
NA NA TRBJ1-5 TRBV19 CASSIGVRGNQPQHF TGTGCCAGTAGTATAGGGGTCAGAGGCAATCAGCCCCAGCATTTT
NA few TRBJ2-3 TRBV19 CASSGYLEPDTQYF TGTGCCAGTAGTGGATACCTAGAGCCAGATACGCAGTATTTT
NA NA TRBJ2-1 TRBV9 CASSVASASSYNEQFF TGTGCCAGCAGCGTAGCGTCGGCCAGCTCCTACAATGAGCAGTTCTTC
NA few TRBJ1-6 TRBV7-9 CASSPTESYNSPLHF TGTGCCAGCAGCCCGACAGAAAGTTATAATTCACCCCTCCACTTT
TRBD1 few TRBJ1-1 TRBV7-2 CASSSGQRSEAFF TGTGCCAGCAGCTCGGGACAGCGCAGTGAAGCTTTCTTT
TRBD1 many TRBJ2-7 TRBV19 CASSPGQVYEQYF TGTGCCAGTAGCCCGGGACAGGTCTACGAGCAGTACTTC
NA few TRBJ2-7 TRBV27 CASSTILGRRSEQYF TGTGCCAGCAGCACTATCCTCGGACGTCGGTCCGAGCAGTACTTC
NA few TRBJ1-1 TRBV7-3 CASSLGYGTEAFF TGTGCCAGCAGCTTGGGGTATGGCACTGAAGCTTTCTTT
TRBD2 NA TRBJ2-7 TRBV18 CASSPSGGTTRGHEQYF TGTGCCAGCTCACCAAGCGGGGGGACTACCCGCGGCCACGAGCAGTACTTC
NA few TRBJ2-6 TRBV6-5 CASSFRDGYSYVLTF TGTGCCAGCAGTTTCCGGGACGGTTATTCTTACGTCCTGACTTTC
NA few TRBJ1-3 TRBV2 CASKGSGNTIYF TGTGCCAGCAAGGGCTCTGGAAACACCATATATTTT
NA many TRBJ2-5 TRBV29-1 CSVAHTAVPETQYF TGCAGCGTTGCCCACACAGCTGTCCCGGAGACCCAGTACTTC